A selection of T cell receptor beta chains follows, all from one sample in a study of T cell changes during pregnancy in multiple sclerosis. The method was immunoSEQ multiplex PCR; TCRdb's version includes in-frame clones alone and lacks a portion of them. The table lists 25,000 or so clones, 75% to 95% of them singletons. This material consisted of CD8+ T cells from peripheral blood mononuclear cells, taken before pregnancy. Receptors were obtained from a female donor with multiple sclerosis, enrolled in a pregnancy study. The CDR3 runs from the conserved cysteine through the conserved F or W. A D gene is named only where the DNA matches it firmly. A clone size is listed for some rows: how often the clone was seen (once, few, many), or a class if it is expanded.

TRBJ2-1,TRBV7-9,NA,NA,TGTGCCAGCAGCTCTAGTCTTTACAATGAGCAGTTCTTC,CASSSSLYNEQFF
TRBJ2-1,TRBV6-5,NA,TRBD1,TGTGCCAGCAGCAGGACAGGGGAGGGGGAGCAGTTCTTC,CASSRTGEGEQFF
TRBJ2-3,TRBV7-9,once,NA,TGTGCCAGCAGCTCTCCTCGAGGGCCTGGAGATACGCAGTATTTT,CASSSPRGPGDTQYF
TRBJ1-2,TRBV25-1,NA,NA,TGTGCCAGCAGTGACTTGGCAACAGAGGGCTATGGCTACACCTTC,CASSDLATEGYGYTF
TRBJ1-3,TRBV2,NA,NA,TGTGCCATATGGGTAGGGAGTGGTGGAAACACCATATATTTT,CAIWVGSGGNTIYF
TRBJ2-1,TRBV2,NA,NA,TGTGCCAGCAGGGACCCTAGAGATAGGGGTGAGCAGTTCTTC,CASRDPRDRGEQFF
TRBJ2-3,TRBV6-5,NA,NA,TGTGCCAGCAGGGGACAATACACAGATACGCAGTATTTT,CASRGQYTDTQYF
TRBJ2-1,TRBV6-5,NA,TRBD2,TGTGCCAGCAGTTGGCTAGCGGTAACAGAAGGTTCTGAGCAGTTCTTC,CASSWLAVTEGSEQFF
TRBJ2-3,TRBV11-3,NA,NA,TGTGCCAGCAGAAGCCGGGACACAGATACGCAGTATTTT,CASRSRDTDTQYF
TRBJ1-2,TRBV5-8,NA,TRBD1,TGTGCCAGCAGCGGGGACAGGGACTACCTTAACTATGGCTACACCTTC,CASSGDRDYLNYGYTF
TRBJ1-2,TRBV27,NA,NA,TGTGCCAGCAGTTCAGGGTACGGCTACACCTTC,CASSSGYGYTF
TRBJ2-1,TRBV6-6,NA,TRBD2,TGTGCCAGCAGTCCCGGGACTAGCGACTACAATGAGCAGTTCTTC,CASSPGTSDYNEQFF
TRBJ2-1,TRBV7-9,NA,NA,TGTGCCAGCAGCTTAGTGGGAGAAAGGTTGGACAATGAGCAGTTCTTC,CASSLVGERLDNEQFF
TRBJ1-2,TRBV4-3,NA,NA,TGCGCCAGCAGCCAGACCGAGGAGGGCGGCTACACCTTC,CASSQTEEGGYTF
TRBJ2-3,TRBV11-3,NA,NA,TGTGCCAGCAGCTTAGAGAGCGGGAGCACAGATACGCAGTATTTT,CASSLESGSTDTQYF
TRBJ1-2,TRBV28,NA,NA,TGTGCCAGCAGTTTACCGTCGGTCCAGGTCGGAGGCTACACCTTC,CASSLPSVQVGGYTF
TRBJ2-1,TRBV28,NA,NA,TGTGCCAGCAGTTTAACAGGCAATGAGCAGTTCTTC,CASSLTGNEQFF
TRBJ2-1,TRBV28,once,TRBD2,TGTGCCAGCACCCAACTAGCGGGAGGGATCGACAATGAGCAGTTCTTC,CASTQLAGGIDNEQFF
TRBJ1-6,TRBV5-8,NA,NA,TGTGCCAGCAGCTTCGGGGGGCTTAATTCACCCCTCCACTTT,CASSFGGLNSPLHF
TRBJ2-1,TRBV5-4,NA,NA,TGTGCCAGCAGTTCCAACAACGAGCAGTTCTTC,CASSSNNEQFF
TRBJ2-3,TRBV6-4,few,TRBD2,TGTGCCAGCAGTGAGAATAGCGGGAGTGGTCGAGATACGCAGTATTTT,CASSENSGSGRDTQYF
TRBJ2-7,TRBV5-4,NA,NA,TGTGCCAGCAGCTTGTCCCGAGGAGGGGTAGCGCCCTACGAGCAGTACTTC,CASSLSRGGVAPYEQYF
TRBJ2-7,TRBV4-3,NA,NA,TGCGCCAGCAGCCAAGATGCGGGGACTTTATTCGAGCAGTACTTC,CASSQDAGTLFEQYF
TRBJ2-1,TRBV4-3,NA,NA,TGCGCCAGCAGCCAAGATGTGACTAGTCCTTACAATGAGCAGTTCTTC,CASSQDVTSPYNEQFF
TRBJ1-2,TRBV15,NA,TRBD1,TGTGCCACCAGCAGAGATTTAGACAGGGAGCCATATGGCTACACCTTC,CATSRDLDREPYGYTF
TRBJ2-1,TRBV7-9,once,TRBD2,TGTGCCAGCAGCAAACTAGCGGGGAAATACAATGAGCAGTTCTTC,CASSKLAGKYNEQFF
TRBJ2-5,TRBV30,NA,TRBD2,TGTGCCTGGAGCCCCCCTAGCGGGATTCTAGAGACCCAGTACTTC,CAWSPPSGILETQYF
TRBJ1-3,TRBV29-1,NA,NA,TGCAGCGTTGAAGGCCAGGGAAACACCATATATTTT,CSVEGQGNTIYF
TRBJ2-3,TRBV19,NA,NA,TGTGCCAGTAGTATCGGGAATACGCAGTATTTT,CASSIGNTQYF
TRBJ2-1,TRBV7-9,NA,NA,TGTGCCAGCAGCTCCAGGGGTGCGGGAGTAAATGAGCAGTTCTTC,CASSSRGAGVNEQFF
TRBJ2-5,TRBV27,NA,NA,TGTGCCAGCGGGCTACCCCACCAAGAGACCCAGTACTTC,CASGLPHQETQYF
TRBJ2-3,TRBV5-4,NA,NA,TGTGCCAGCAGCGGCAACACAGATACGCAGTATTTT,CASSGNTDTQYF
TRBJ2-7,TRBV5-5,NA,NA,TGTGCCAGCAGCTTGGCCCCCCGGGGCGAGCAGTACTTC,CASSLAPRGEQYF
TRBJ2-2,TRBV13,NA,NA,TGTGCCAGCAGCCCGCATAGAACCGGGGAGCTGTTTTTT,CASSPHRTGELFF
TRBJ1-2,TRBV9,NA,NA,TGTGCCAGCAGCTCATCCTACGCCCACACCTTC,CASSSSYAHTF
TRBJ1-2,TRBV28,NA,NA,TGTGCCAGCAGTACCTACAAGCGAAACTATGGCTACACCTTC,CASSTYKRNYGYTF
TRBJ2-7,TRBV7-2,once,TRBD2,TGTGCCAGCAGCAAGGGACTAGCCTACGAGCAGTACTTC,CASSKGLAYEQYF
TRBJ2-7,TRBV27,few,NA,TGTGCCAGCGCCCAAATCGGGTACGAGCAGTACTTC,CASAQIGYEQYF
TRBJ2-1,TRBV25-1,NA,TRBD2,TGTGCCAGCACCCGGGACTACTACAATGAGCAGTTCTTC,CASTRDYYNEQFF
TRBJ2-1,TRBV14,once,TRBD2,TGTGCCAGCAGCAAAGGGACTAGCCTGGGCGATGAGCAGTTCTTC,CASSKGTSLGDEQFF
TRBJ2-7,TRBV10-2,NA,NA,TGCGCCAGCAGTGTACTAGCCACGTTCTACGAGCAGTACTTC,CASSVLATFYEQYF
TRBJ2-7,TRBV27,NA,NA,TGTGCCAGCAGGCTATCTTGGGACTTCTACGAGCAGTACTTC,CASRLSWDFYEQYF
TRBJ1-2,TRBV28,NA,TRBD1,TGTGCCAGCAGTTCCATCCAGACAGGGCAGGATGGCTACACCTTC,CASSSIQTGQDGYTF
TRBJ1-3,TRBV7-9,NA,NA,TGTGCCAGCAGCTTAGTAACGGGCTCTGGAAACACCATATATTTT,CASSLVTGSGNTIYF
TRBJ1-1,TRBV5-6,NA,NA,TGTGCCAGCAGCTTGATACGGGGGGCGTATACCGAAGCTTTCTTT,CASSLIRGAYTEAFF
TRBJ2-3,TRBV30,NA,TRBD2,TGTGCCTGGAACGTAGCGGGAGTAACAGATACGCAGTATTTT,CAWNVAGVTDTQYF
TRBJ2-3,TRBV11-2,NA,TRBD2,TGTGCCAGCAGCTCACCAGCGGGAGAAGAAGATACGCAGTATTTT,CASSSPAGEEDTQYF
TRBJ1-5,TRBV5-6,NA,NA,TGTGCCAGCAGCTTGAAGGTTACAGGTATCCAGCATTTT,CASSLKVTGIQHF
TRBJ2-1,TRBV27,NA,TRBD2,TGTGCCAGCACAACCGGGACTAGCGGGAGTGATGAGCAGTTCTTC,CASTTGTSGSDEQFF
TRBJ2-7,TRBV27,NA,TRBD1,TGTGCCAGCAGTCCACACCCCCCGGACAGGGTCCCCTACGAGCAGTACTTC,CASSPHPPDRVPYEQYF
TRBJ2-3,TRBV6-6,NA,TRBD2,TGTGCCAGCACTCGGGGGGGCGACGGCACAGATACGCAGTATTTT,CASTRGGDGTDTQYF
TRBJ2-3,TRBV6-6,NA,TRBD1,TGTGCCAGCAGTTACCCCGGGACAGGTGGGGCAGATACGCAGTATTTT,CASSYPGTGGADTQYF
TRBJ2-3,TRBV7-6,NA,NA,TGTGCCAGCAGCTTATTGGGAACGGGAGTGGGAGATACGCAGTATTTT,CASSLLGTGVGDTQYF
TRBJ2-1,TRBV27,NA,TRBD2,TGTGCCAGCAGTTTGACAGCGGGAGGTTACTACAATGAGCAGTTCTTC,CASSLTAGGYYNEQFF
TRBJ1-2,TRBV28,NA,NA,TGTGCCAGCAGTTACCCAGGGTCTTACTATGGCTACACCTTC,CASSYPGSYYGYTF